What follows are 23 T cell receptor beta chains derived from one specimen sequenced in a study of shared clonotypes between healthy human individuals. The table came from immunoSEQ multiplex PCR; TCRdb's copy has only in-frame clones and leaves some out. Of about 1 million clones detected, around 76% appear once; the ten largest clones hold approximately 1.5%. The sequenced sample consisted of memory CD4+ T cells sorted from blood. Regarding subset: CD45RA-negative fraction. The receptors stem from a man between 18 and 29 years old in good health.

This chain joins TRBV30 and TRBJ2-5; TRBD2 aligns across 12 bases. CDR1 GTSNPN and CDR2 SVGIG come from the germline V gene (reference sequence). Trimming at V came to 2 bases and at J to 4 bases, leaving 14 bases not matched to a gene. The length of the CDR3 is 18 residues. The CDR3 nucleotides read TGTGCCTGGAGTCCCTACCCCCCGGCTAGCGGGAGGGGAGAGACCCAGTACTTC. It specifies CAWSPYPPASGRGETQYF. Full variable domain (missing parts from reference TRBV30 and TRBJ2-5): SQTIHQWPATLVQPVGSPLSLECTVEGTSNPNLYWYRQAAGRGLQLLFYSVGIGQISSEVPQNLSASRPQDRQFILSSKKLLLSDSGFYLCAWSPYPPASGRGETQYFGPGTRLLVL.

This clone appeared a few times. The rearrangement links TRBV19 to TRBJ2-2; D ambiguous. The CDR3 extends over 11 amino acids. V was cut by 8 bases and J by 7 bases, with 8 bases left in between. CDR1 is LNHDA and CDR2 is SQIVND in the germline V gene (reference sequence). The DNA for the CDR3 is TGTGCCAGTTCAGCGATCGGGGAGCTGTTTTTT. Its protein is CASSAIGELFF.

V and J are TRBV30 and TRBJ1-6, with D perhaps matching TRBD1 (5 bases). V lost 1 base and J lost 8, with 9 bases in between. Germline CDR1 reads GTSNPN; CDR2 reads SVGIG (reference sequence). The CDR3 has 13 amino acids. In nucleotides, the CDR3 is TGTGCCTGGAGTGGCGGACATGATTCACCCCTCCACTTT. This sequence encodes CAWSGGHDSPLHF.

The chain recombines TRBV20-1 with TRBJ1-3; D is uncertain. Per the germline V gene, CDR1 is DFQATT and CDR2 is SNEGSKA (reference sequence). This CDR3 comprises 10 residues. V shed 4 bases and J shed 4 bases, with 2 bases lying between them. CDR3 protein: CSATGNTIYF. The CDR3 nucleotides read TGCAGTGCTACCGGAAACACCATATATTTT.

The chain employs TRBV4-3 and TRBJ1-5; tentatively, D is TRBD1 (6 bases). Trimming removed 0 bases from V and 5 bases from J, with 14 bases in between. Germline CDR1 reads LGHNA; CDR2 reads YSLEER. The CDR3 spans 16 residues. The CDR3 DNA reads as TGCGCCAGCAGCCAAGATTATTACAGGGATCATCAGCCCCAGCATTTT. Encoded protein: CASSQDYYRDHQPQHF.

The table lists this clone with a few counts. V gene TRBV7-9 combines with J gene TRBJ2-4; 7 positions agree with TRBD1. J lost 8 bases, V lost 1 base, and 2 bases had no gene match. Germline V gene sequence: CDR1 SEHNR, CDR2 FQNEAQ (reference sequence). CDR3 length equals 13 residues. CDR3 bases: TGTGCCAGCAGCTTAGAGGGGGCGGACATTCAGTACTTC. Protein: CASSLEGADIQYF.

The chain uses TRBV6-6 and TRBJ2-5, with D perhaps matching TRBD1 (5 bases). Germline CDR1 MNHNY, CDR2 SVGAGI (reference sequence). This CDR3 has 13 amino acids. The V gene lost 4 bases and the J gene lost 5 bases, with 11 bases spanning the gap. CDR3 residues: CASSLVTGETQYF. Written as DNA, the CDR3 is TGTGCCAGCAGTTTAGTAACAGGCGAGACCCAGTACTTC.

The chain uses TRBV7-2 and TRBJ1-6, with D possibly being TRBD1 (5 bases). CDR1 is SGHTA and CDR2 is FQGNSA in the germline V gene. CDR3 length: 16 amino acids. V was clipped by 5 bases and J by 10 bases, with 21 bases between them. The CDR3: CASSPSSGYRGSPLHF. CDR3 DNA: TGTGCCAGCAGCCCCTCGTCGGGGTATAGGGGATCACCCCTCCACTTT.

The chain joins TRBV11-3 to TRBJ2-2; 8 bases agree with TRBD1. In germline, CDR1 is SGHNT, CDR2 YENEEA. The CDR3 length is 18 residues. V dropped 0 bases and J dropped 7; count of bases not matched to a gene: 13. The CDR3 region has the DNA TGTGCCAGCAGCTTAGATCTATGGACAGGGTCTAAACGCGGGGAGCTGTTTTTT. Encoded protein: CASSLDLWTGSKRGELFF.

This clone was recorded a few times. Just one base apart from a much larger clone, this may be a read error. Other DNA sequences within the sample encode an identical CDR3. The rearrangement uses TRBV30 and TRBJ2-3; D is unresolved. Germline CDR1 reads GTSNPN; CDR2 reads SVGIG (reference sequence). The CDR3 loop spans 11 amino acids. V lost 4 bases to trimming and J lost 4 bases, with 6 bases between them. For the CDR3, the DNA is TGTGCCTGGAAGTCCGCAGATACGCAGTATTTT. Amino acid sequence: CAWKSADTQYF.

This clone was seen a single time. The junction and the germline gene differ at one end; a read error may be behind it. The V and J genes are TRBV10-3 and TRBJ2-1; a possible D gene is TRBD1 (6 bases). This CDR3 is 22 amino acids long. Germline CDR1 ENHRY, CDR2 SYGVKD. The CDR3 DNA follows: TGTGCCATCAGTGAGCCCTTACAGGGCTCGGGACCATCCATCCCATCCTTCAATGAGCAGTTCTTC. Translated, it gives CAISEPLQGSGPSIPSFNEQFF.

The rearrangement uses TRBV27 and TRBJ2-7, with TRBD1 matching 9 bases. The CDR3 is made up of 14 amino acids. Germline V gives CDR1 MNHEY, CDR2 SMNVEV (reference sequence). V lost 3 bases and J lost 3; bases outside the gene matches: 3. CDR3 coding DNA: TGTGCCAGCAGTTTGGGACAGGGATACTACGAGCAGTACTTC. It translates to CASSLGQGYYEQYF.

The V gene is TRBV21-1, the J gene TRBJ2-1. TRBV21-1 is a pseudogene. The CDR3 has 13 residues. The CDR3 DNA is TGTGCCAGCAAAGGTGGGTCCTACAATGAGCAGTTCTTC. Translation: CASKGGSYNEQFF.

A single count supports this clone. The V gene is TRBV28, the J gene TRBJ1-2, with D uncertain. The ends were cut back, 2 bases at V and 7 bases at J, with 11 bases in the middle. The CDR3 covers 13 residues. Germline V gene lookup returns CDR1 MDHEN and CDR2 SYDVKM. The CDR3 region is CASSLDGGVGYTF. The CDR3 bases are TGTGCCAGCAGTTTAGACGGCGGGGTTGGCTACACCTTC.

CDR3 residues: CASSWDRGHGYTF. CDR3 nucleotide sequence: TGTGCCAGCAGCTGGGACAGGGGACATGGCTACACCTTC. The chain employs TRBV27 and TRBJ1-2; 10 positions match TRBD1. The CDR3 has 13 amino acids. Germline V lookup: CDR1 MNHEY, CDR2 SMNVEV (reference sequence). V was clipped by 6 bases and J by 6 bases; unmatched bases: 4.

The J gene is TRBJ1-5, the V gene TRBV15; D perhaps matches TRBD1 (5 bases). The V end was cut by 1 base, the J end by 2 bases, with 15 bases between. The CDR3 is 17 residues long. Germline CDR1 LNHNV, CDR2 YYDKDF (reference sequence). In DNA form, the CDR3 reads TGTGCCACCAGCAGAGGCGCGGGGGTTCGAGGCAATCAGCCCCAGCATTTT. It yields the protein CATSRGAGVRGNQPQHF.

On this clone itself: A read error may account for a junction end that differs from germline. The chain employs TRBV5-3 and TRBJ1-4, with D possibly matching TRBD1 (5 bases). TRBV5-3 is labeled an ORF, and its function is uncertain. The CDR3 sequence is 15 residues long. The CDR3 region is CASSSRGLEVEKLFF. CDR3 coding DNA: TGTGCCAGCAGCTCCCGGGGACTGGAGGTCGAAAAACTGTTTTTT.

The V gene is TRBV14, the J gene TRBJ1-4, with 8 bases matching TRBD1. Trimming removed 4 bases from V and 1 base from J; junction bases left unmatched: 5. CDR3 length equals 16 residues. The germline V gene encodes CDR1 SGHDN and CDR2 FVKESK. DNA of the CDR3: TGTGCCAGCAGCCCGCGGACAGGGCTAACTAATGAAAAACTGTTTTTT. Translating it yields CASSPRTGLTNEKLFF. Filled out from reference TRBV14 and TRBJ1-4, the complete variable domain reads EAGVTQFPSHSVIEKGQTVTLRCDPISGHDNLYWYRRVMGKEIKFLLHFVKESKQDESGMPNNRFLAERTGGTYSTLKVQPAELEDSGVYFCASSPRTGLTNEKLFFGSGTQLSVL.

With respect to this clone: A read error may account for a junction end that differs from germline. V and J are TRBV5-4 and TRBJ1-2, with 10 bases identical to TRBD1. Per the germline V gene, CDR1 is SGHNT and CDR2 is YYREEE (reference sequence). This CDR3 has 15 residues. For the CDR3, the DNA is TGTGCCAGCAGGTTGGGACAGGGGAACTACTATGGCTACACCTTC. Its protein is CASRLGQGNYYGYTF.

This clone showed up just once. The genes are TRBV19 and TRBJ2-3; maybe TRBD2 (5 bases). This CDR3 region has 14 residues. V was cut by 6 bases and J by 0 bases, with 10 bases left in between. CDR1 LNHDA and CDR2 SQIVND come from the germline V gene (reference sequence). The CDR3: CASRTRLSTDTQYF. DNA for the CDR3: TGTGCCAGTAGAACTCGACTAAGCACAGATACGCAGTATTTT.

This clone appeared a few times. Just one base apart from a much larger clone, this may be a read error. Other nucleotide sequences in the sample specify the same CDR3. The chain recombines TRBV7-9 with TRBJ1-5; D may be TRBD1 (5 bases). Germline V gene data show CDR1 as SEHNR and CDR2 as FQNEAQ (reference sequence). The CDR3 contains 13 residues. V was pared by 2 bases and J by 4 bases, with 6 bases between. The CDR3 sequence is CASSLQGNQPQHF. In DNA form, the CDR3 reads TGTGCCAGCAGCTTACAGGGTAATCAGCCCCAGCATTTT.

The gene calls are TRBV7-9 and TRBJ2-1; TRBD1 agrees at 8 bases. V shed 4 bases, J shed 4 bases, and the junction held 6 bases outside the gene matches. Germline CDR1 reads SEHNR; CDR2 reads FQNEAQ (reference sequence). The CDR3 is made up of 15 amino acids. CDR3 in DNA: TGTGCCAGCAGCTCCGGGACAGGAACGTACAATGAGCAGTTCTTC. It encodes CASSSGTGTYNEQFF.

This sequence joins TRBV5-1 and TRBJ2-3; TRBD2 matches 14 bases. The germline V gene has CDR1 SGHRS and CDR2 YFSETQ. CDR3 length: 17 residues. V shed 3 bases, J shed 2 bases, and the junction held 5 bases outside the gene matches. This chain's CDR3 is CASSSGLAGAVTDTQYF. Here the CDR3 DNA reads TGCGCCAGCAGCTCGGGACTAGCGGGGGCCGTCACAGATACGCAGTATTTT.